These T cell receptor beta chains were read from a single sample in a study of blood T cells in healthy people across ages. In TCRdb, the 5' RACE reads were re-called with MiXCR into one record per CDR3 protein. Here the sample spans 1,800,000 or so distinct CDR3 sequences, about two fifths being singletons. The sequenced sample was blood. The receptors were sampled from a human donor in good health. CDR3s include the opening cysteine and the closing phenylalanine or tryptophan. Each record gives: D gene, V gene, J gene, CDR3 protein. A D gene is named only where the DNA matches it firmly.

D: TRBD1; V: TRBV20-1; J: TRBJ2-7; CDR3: CSAFSTRQGPSYEQYF
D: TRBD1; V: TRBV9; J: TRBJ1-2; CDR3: CASSALGDSYYGYTF
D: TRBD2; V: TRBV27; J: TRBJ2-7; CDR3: CASSAGLAFEQYF
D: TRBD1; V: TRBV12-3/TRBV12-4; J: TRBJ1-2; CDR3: CASTQQGFYGYTF
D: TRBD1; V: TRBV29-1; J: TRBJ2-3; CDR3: CSVVGTETDTQYF
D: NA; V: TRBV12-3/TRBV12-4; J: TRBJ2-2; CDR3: CASNLLGSGELFF
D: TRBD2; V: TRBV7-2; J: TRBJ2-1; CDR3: CASSLERGTEQFF
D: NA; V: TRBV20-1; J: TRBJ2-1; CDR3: CSASGRGSYNEQFF
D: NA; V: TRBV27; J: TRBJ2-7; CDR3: CATREGSPYEQYF
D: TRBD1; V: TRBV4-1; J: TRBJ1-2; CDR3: CASSDRARNYGYTF
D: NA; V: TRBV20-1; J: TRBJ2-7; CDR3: CSAPTGGTYEQYF
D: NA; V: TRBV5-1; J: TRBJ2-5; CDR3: CASSPVPGSLGETQYF
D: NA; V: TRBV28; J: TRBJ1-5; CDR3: CASSPAPDWRVYQPQHF
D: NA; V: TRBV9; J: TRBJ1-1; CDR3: CASSFGRFGPEAFF
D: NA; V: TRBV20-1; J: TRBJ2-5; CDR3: CSARLGAQETQYF
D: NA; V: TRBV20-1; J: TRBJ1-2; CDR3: CSAAGPLRGDNYGYTF
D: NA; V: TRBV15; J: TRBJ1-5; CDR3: CATSRDLGGSNQPQHF
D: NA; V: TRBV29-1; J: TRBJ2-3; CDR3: CSVLDGTDTQYF
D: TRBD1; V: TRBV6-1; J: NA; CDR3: CASNLLTGESPETQYF
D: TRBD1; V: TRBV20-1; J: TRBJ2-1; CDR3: CSARRTGGEYNEQFF
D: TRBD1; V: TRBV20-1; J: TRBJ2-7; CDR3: CSAQDRGRGYEQYF
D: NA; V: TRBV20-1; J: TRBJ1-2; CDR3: CSARKGPGDGYTF
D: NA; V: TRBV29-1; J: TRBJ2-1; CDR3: CSVEGHFLYNEQFF